Reported below is one T cell receptor beta chain. Its antigen is unknown. This specimen belongs to a study of Ad26.COV2.S vaccination and SARS-CoV-2 variants. Study-level information: Ad26.COV2.S shots went into the muscle once or twice, 56 days apart.

Per germline, CDR1 SNHLY and CDR2 FYNNEI. There are 14 residues in the CDR3. V trimming: 4 bases; J trimming: 5 bases; junction bases outside the gene matches: 7. Regarding treatment: about 20 received Ad26.COV2.S at low or high dose, single or two shots; five or six received placebo; per-sample allocation not given. Specimens were obtained on day 63 following the first vaccine or placebo injection. Repertoires were generated with immunoSEQ multiplex PCR, while TCRdb's copy carries only in-frame clones and drops some. The table shows about 400,000 clones, with about 90% occurring only once. Findings of the study overall: Similar non-spike TCR breadth was observed in recipients of vaccine and of placebo. Analyses that measured TCR breadth and depth may have underestimated total T cell responses.

This material consisted of peripheral blood, taken in a trial of Ad26.COV2.S vaccine versus placebo. This chain uses TRBV2 with TRBJ1-1; the match to TRBD1 covers 7 bases. This sequence was found in a person aged 18-60 years who received the Ad26.COV2.S COVID-19 vaccine or a placebo. In DNA, the CDR3 is TGTGCCAGCAGTGGACAGGGCGGTACAACTGAAGCTTTCTTT. Protein sequence: CASSGQGGTTEAFF.